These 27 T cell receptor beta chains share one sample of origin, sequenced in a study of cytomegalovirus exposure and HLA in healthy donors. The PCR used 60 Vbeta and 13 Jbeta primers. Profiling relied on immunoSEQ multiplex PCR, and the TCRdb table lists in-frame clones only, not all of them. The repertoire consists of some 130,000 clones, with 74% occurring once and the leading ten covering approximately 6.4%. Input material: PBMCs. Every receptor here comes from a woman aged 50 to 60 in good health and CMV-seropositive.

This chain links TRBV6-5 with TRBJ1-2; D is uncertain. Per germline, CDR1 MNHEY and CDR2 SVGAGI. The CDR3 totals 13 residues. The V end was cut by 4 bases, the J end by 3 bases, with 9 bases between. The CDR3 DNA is TGTGCCAGCAGTTTCGGTTTGGACTATGGCTACACCTTC. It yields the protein CASSFGLDYGYTF.

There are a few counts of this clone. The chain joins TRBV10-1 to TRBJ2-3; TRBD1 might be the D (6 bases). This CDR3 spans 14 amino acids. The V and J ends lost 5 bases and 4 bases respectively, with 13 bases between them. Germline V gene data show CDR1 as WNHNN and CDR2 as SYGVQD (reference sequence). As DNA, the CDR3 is TGCGCCAGCAGTCTTGGGGGCCTGGCAGATACGCAGTATTTT. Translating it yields CASSLGGLADTQYF.

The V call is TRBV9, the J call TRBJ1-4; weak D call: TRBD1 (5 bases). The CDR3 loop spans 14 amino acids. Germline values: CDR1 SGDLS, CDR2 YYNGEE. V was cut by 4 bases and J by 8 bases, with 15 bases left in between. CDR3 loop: CASSRTTRGEKLFF. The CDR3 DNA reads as TGTGCCAGCAGCAGGACTACCCGGGGCGAAAAACTGTTTTTT.

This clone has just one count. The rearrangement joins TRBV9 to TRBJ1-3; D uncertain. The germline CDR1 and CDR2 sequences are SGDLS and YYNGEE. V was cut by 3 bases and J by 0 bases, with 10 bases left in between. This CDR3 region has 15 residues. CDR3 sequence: CASSETASSGNTIYF. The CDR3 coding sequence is TGTGCCAGCAGCGAGACTGCTAGCTCTGGAAACACCATATATTTT.

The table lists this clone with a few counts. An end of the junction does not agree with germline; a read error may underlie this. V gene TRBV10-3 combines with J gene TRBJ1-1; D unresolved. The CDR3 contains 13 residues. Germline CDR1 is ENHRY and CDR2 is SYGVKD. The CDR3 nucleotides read TGTGCCAGCAGTGGTTATTCGAACACTGAAGCTTTCTTT. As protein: CASSGYSNTEAFF.

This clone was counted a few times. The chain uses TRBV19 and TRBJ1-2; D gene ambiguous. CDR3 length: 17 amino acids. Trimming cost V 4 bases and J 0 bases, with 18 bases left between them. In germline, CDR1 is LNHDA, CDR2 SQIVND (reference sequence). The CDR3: CASSSGRQPRTNYGYTF. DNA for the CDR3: TGTGCCAGTAGTAGCGGCCGGCAACCCCGGACTAACTATGGCTACACCTTC.

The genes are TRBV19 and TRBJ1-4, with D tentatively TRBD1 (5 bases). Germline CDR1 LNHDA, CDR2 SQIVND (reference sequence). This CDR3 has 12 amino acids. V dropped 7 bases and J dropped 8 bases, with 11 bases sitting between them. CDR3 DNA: TGTGCCAGTACAGGGTTGGACGAAAAACTGTTTTTT. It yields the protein CASTGLDEKLFF.

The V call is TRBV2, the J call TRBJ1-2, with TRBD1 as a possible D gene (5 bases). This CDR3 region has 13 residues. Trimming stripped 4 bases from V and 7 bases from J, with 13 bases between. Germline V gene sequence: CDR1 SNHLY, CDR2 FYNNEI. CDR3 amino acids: CASSGSQGGGYTF. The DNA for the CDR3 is TGTGCCAGCAGTGGGTCCCAGGGTGGTGGCTACACCTTC.

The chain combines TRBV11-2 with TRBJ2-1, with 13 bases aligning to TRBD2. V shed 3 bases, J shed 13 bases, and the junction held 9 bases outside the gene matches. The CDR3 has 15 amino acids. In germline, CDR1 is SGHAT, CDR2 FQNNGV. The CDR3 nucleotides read TGTGCCAGCAGCTTTACGACTAGCGGGGGGACGGAACAGTTCTTC. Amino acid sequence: CASSFTTSGGTEQFF.

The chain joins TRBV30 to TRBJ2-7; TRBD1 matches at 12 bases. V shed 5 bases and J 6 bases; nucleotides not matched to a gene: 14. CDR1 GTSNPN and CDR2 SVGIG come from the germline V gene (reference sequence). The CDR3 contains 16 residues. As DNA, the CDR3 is TGTGCCTGGCTAGGGACAGGGGGCTTTTCTTGGGGCGAGCAGTACTTC. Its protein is CAWLGTGGFSWGEQYF.

The CDR3 spells CASSPWVGQGSSGELFF. CDR3 bases: TGTGCCAGCAGCCCGTGGGTTGGACAGGGGTCCTCCGGGGAGCTGTTTTTT. This sequence joins TRBV9 and TRBJ2-2, with 9 nucleotides matching TRBD1. CDR1 SGDLS and CDR2 YYNGEE come from the germline V gene. The CDR3 has 17 residues. The junction had 13 bases not matched to a gene; V was cut back by 4 bases and J by 6 bases.

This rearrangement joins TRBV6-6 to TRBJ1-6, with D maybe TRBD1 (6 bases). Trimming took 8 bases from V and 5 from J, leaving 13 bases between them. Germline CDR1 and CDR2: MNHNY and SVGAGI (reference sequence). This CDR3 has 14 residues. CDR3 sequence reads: CASLGGGHNSPLHF. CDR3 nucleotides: TGTGCCAGCCTGGGCGGGGGCCATAATTCACCCCTCCACTTT.

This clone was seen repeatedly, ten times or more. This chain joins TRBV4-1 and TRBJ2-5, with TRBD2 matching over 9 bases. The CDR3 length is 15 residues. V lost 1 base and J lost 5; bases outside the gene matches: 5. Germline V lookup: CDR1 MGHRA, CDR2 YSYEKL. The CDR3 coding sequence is TGCGCCAGCAGCCAAGGGTTCACTAGCGGGGAGACCCAGTACTTC. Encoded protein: CASSQGFTSGETQYF.

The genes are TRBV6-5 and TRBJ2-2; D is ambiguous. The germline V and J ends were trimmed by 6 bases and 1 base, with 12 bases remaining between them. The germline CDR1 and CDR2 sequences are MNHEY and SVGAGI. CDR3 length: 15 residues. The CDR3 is CASSLTTENTGELFF. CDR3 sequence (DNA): TGTGCCAGCAGCTTAACTACCGAGAACACCGGGGAGCTGTTTTTT.

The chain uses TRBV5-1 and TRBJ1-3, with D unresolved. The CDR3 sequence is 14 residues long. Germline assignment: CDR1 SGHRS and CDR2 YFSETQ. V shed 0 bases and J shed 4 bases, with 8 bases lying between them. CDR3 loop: CASSLDSRGNTIYF. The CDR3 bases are TGCGCCAGCAGCTTGGACTCTAGGGGAAACACCATATATTTT. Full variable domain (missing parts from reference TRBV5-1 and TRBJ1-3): KAGVTQTPRYLIKTRGQQVTLSCSPISGHRSVSWYQQTPGQGLQFLFEYFSETQRNKGNFPGRFSGRQFSNSRSEMNVSTLELGDSALYLCASSLDSRGNTIYFGEGSWLTVV.

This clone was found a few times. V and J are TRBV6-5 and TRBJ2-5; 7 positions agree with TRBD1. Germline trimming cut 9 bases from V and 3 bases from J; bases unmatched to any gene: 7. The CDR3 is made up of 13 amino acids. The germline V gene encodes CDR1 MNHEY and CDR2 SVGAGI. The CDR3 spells CARSGDRKETQYF. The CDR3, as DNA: TGTGCCAGGTCAGGGGACAGAAAAGAGACCCAGTACTTC.

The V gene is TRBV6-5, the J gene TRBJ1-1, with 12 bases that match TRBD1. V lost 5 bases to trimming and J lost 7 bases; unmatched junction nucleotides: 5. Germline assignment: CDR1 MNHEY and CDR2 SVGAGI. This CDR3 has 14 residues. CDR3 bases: TGTGCCAGCAGTCGGGACAGGGGGCGCTGTGAAGCTTTCTTT. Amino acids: CASSRDRGRCEAFF.

CDR3 protein: CASSLEGTGYGYTF. The CDR3 coding sequence is TGTGCCAGCAGTTTAGAGGGGACAGGTTATGGCTACACCTTC. This chain links TRBV28 with TRBJ1-2; 8 bases align to TRBD1. V lost 2 bases to trimming and J lost 5 bases; unmatched junction nucleotides: 4. CDR3 size: 14 residues. In germline, CDR1 is MDHEN, CDR2 SYDVKM.

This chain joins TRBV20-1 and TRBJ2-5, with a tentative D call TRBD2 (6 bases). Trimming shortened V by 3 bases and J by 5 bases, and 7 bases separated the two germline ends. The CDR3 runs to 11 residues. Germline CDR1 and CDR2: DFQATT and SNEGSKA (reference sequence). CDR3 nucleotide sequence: TGCAGTGCTAGGAGCGGGGAGACCCAGTACTTC. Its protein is CSARSGETQYF.

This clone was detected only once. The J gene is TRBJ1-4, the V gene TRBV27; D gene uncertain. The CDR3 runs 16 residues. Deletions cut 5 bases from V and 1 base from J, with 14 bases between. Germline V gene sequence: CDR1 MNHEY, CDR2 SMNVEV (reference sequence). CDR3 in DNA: TGTGCCAGCAGTAGAGGCAGTTCGGGAACTAATGAAAAACTGTTTTTT. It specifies CASSRGSSGTNEKLFF.

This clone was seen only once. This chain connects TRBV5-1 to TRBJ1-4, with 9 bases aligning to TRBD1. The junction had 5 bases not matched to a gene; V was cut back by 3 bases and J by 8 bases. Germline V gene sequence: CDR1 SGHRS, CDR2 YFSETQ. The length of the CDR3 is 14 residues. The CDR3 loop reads CASSWGQGGEKLFF. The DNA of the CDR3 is TGCGCCAGCAGCTGGGGACAGGGAGGCGAAAAACTGTTTTTT.

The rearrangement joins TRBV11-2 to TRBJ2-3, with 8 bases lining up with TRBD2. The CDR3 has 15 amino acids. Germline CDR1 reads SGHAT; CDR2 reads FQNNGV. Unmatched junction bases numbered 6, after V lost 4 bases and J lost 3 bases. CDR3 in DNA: TGTGCCAGCAGCTCTACCCAGCGGGGGACAGATACGCAGTATTTT. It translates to CASSSTQRGTDTQYF.

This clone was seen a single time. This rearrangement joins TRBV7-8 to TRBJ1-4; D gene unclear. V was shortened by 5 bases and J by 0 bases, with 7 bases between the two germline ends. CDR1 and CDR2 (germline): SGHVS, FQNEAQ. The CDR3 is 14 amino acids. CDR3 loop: CASSRDATNEKLFF. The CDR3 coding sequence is TGTGCCAGCAGCCGGGATGCAACTAATGAAAAACTGTTTTTT. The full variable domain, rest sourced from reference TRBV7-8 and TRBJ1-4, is GAGVSQSPRYKVAKRGQDVALRCDPISGHVSLFWYQQALGQGPEFLTYFQNEAQLDKSGLPSDRFFAERPEGSVSTLKIQRTQQEDSAVYLCASSRDATNEKLFFGSGTQLSVL.

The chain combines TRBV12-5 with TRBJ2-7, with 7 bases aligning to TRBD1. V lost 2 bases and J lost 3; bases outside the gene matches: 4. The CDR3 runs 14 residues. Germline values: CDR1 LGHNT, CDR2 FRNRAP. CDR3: CASGLSNRGYEQYF. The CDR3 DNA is TGTGCTAGTGGTTTGTCAAACAGGGGCTACGAGCAGTACTTC.

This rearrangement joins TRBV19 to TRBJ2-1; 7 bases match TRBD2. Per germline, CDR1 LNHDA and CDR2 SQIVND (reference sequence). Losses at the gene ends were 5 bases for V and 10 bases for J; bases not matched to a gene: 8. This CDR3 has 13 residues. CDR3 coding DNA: TGTGCCAGTAGTTTGACTAGCCCCCGAGAGCAGTTCTTC. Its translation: CASSLTSPREQFF.

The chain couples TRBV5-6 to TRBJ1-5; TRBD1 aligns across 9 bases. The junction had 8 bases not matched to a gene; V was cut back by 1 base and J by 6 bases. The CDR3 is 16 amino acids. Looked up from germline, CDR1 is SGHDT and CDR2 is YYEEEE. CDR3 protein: CASSLWGQGGSQPQHF. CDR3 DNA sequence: TGTGCCAGCAGCTTGTGGGGACAGGGTGGAAGTCAGCCCCAGCATTTT.

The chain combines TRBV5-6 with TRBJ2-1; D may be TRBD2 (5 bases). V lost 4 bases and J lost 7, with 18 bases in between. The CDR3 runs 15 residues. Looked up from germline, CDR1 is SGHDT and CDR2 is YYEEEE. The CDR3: CASSLGWGDRNEQFF. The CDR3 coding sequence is TGTGCCAGCAGCCTAGGATGGGGAGACCGGAATGAGCAGTTCTTC.